This T cell receptor beta chain appears in the sequencing data of a study of T cell repertoires in cytomegalovirus infection. Study summary: An indication of both CMV infection and matching HLA type came from public TCR beta signatures.

This CDR3 contains 17 residues. From germline, CDR1 is SGHAT and CDR2 FQNNGV. V trimming: 0 bases; J trimming: 0 bases; junction bases outside the gene matches: 4. This clonotype came up many times. Its antigen is not identified. One entry per CDR3 protein, called by TCRdb with MiXCR from the reads. The sample has hundreds of thousands of distinct CDR3 sequences, 30% to 40% seen once; the top ten hold about an eighth. General study results and limits: In two of eight donors, the top clonotype was HLA-C-restricted CMV-specific. Cumulative public TCR beta family frequency identified carriers of CMV plus the relevant HLA.

Input material: PBMCs. This chain connects TRBV11-2 to TRBJ2-1; 8 bases align to TRBD1. The source of this sequence is a human donor in good health (CMV status not recorded). Some clones in this sample may be carry-over from other donors' samples. CDR3 DNA sequence: TGTGCCAGCAGCTTAGAACCAGGGGGCAGCTCCTACAATGAGCAGTTCTTC. This encodes CASSLEPGGSSYNEQFF.